This T cell receptor (beta chain) stems from a study of identical twins. TCRdb itself ran the 5' RACE reads through MiXCR, one entry per CDR3 protein. The sample has about 550,000 distinct CDR3 sequences, around 24% seen once; the top ten hold about 0.48%. On this clonotype: Its antigen is currently unknown.

General study points: Out-of-frame sharing of TCR alpha in monozygotic twins was underestimated by models.

Deletions cut 4 bases from V and 4 bases from J, with 22 bases between. This CDR3 contains 17 residues. Germline V gives CDR1 LGHDT, CDR2 YNNKEL (reference sequence). This sample was also put to use in a study of yellow fever vaccine responses in identical twins.

The chain carries TRBV3-1 and TRBJ1-1; no clear D gene. The sequence was collected from a woman younger than 30 in good health. The sequenced material came from CD4+ T cells sorted from blood. For the CDR3, the DNA is TGTGCCAGCAGCCTCTGGGCGTCAGGTCCTCAAGTCACTGAAGCTTTCTTT. Translated, it gives CASSLWASGPQVTEAFF.